The 6 T cell receptor beta chains below come from one sample, sequenced in a study of prognosis after radiotherapy for stage I lung cancer. From genomic DNA, TCR beta CDR3 was amplified by two-round multiplex PCR. Amplification during the initial PCR round employed primers specific to each TRBV and TRBJ gene. TCRdb independently ran MiXCR on the multiplex PCR reads; one entry per CDR3 protein. The sample yields tens of thousands of distinct CDR3 sequences, about half seen once. The input for sequencing was PBMCs, taken before or after stereotactic body radiation therapy (not recorded which). The receptors originated from a donor aged 50 or older with non-small cell lung cancer.

V is TRBV7-2 and J is TRBJ1-2; D may be TRBD1 (6 bases). CDR1 and CDR2 from the germline V gene are SGHTA and FQGNSA. This CDR3 contains 14 residues. Trimming left V 6 bases short and J 5 bases short, with 16 bases between. CDR3 sequence: CASSLTGQIYGYTF. CDR3 nucleotide sequence: TGTGCCAGCAGTTTAACCGGACAGATTTATGGCTACACCTTC.

V and J are TRBV6-2 or TRBV6-3 and TRBJ1-2; possible D gene TRBD1, 6 bases. The germline gives CDR1 MNHEY, CDR2 SVGEGT. The CDR3 is 13 residues long. Trimming removed 0 bases from V and 10 bases from J, with 12 bases in between. The CDR3 spells CASSYSNRADYTF. The CDR3 DNA is TGTGCCAGCAGTTACTCGAACAGGGCGGACTACACCTTC.

With regard to this clonotype: This is likely an artifact of a read error, given a far larger clone one base away. Given the absence of the conserved phenylalanine or tryptophan at the CDR3 end, a read error is likely. The chain combines TRBV6-8 with TRBJ2-7; the match to TRBD1 covers 9 bases. In germline, CDR1 is MNHGY, CDR2 SAAAGT. V was pared by 5 bases and J by 9 bases, with 8 bases of the junction left unmatched. The CDR3 has 13 residues. CDR3 sequence: CASSLRSTGGQYC. DNA of the CDR3: TGTGCCAGCAGTCTTCGATCGACAGGGGGGCAGTACTGC.

As concerns this clonotype: A far larger clone is a single base away, which makes a read error likely. V gene TRBV7-2 combines with J gene TRBJ2-5; no reliable D call. V shed 7 bases and J shed 3 bases, with 21 bases lying between them. Per the germline V gene, CDR1 is SGHTA and CDR2 is FQGNSA. CDR3 size: 16 residues. The chain's CDR3 is CASIRLPDVAKETQYF. The CDR3 nucleotides are TGTGCCAGCATCCGACTCCCGGACGTAGCAAAAGAGACCCAGTACTTC.

The J gene is TRBJ2-3, the V gene TRBV7-9; 10 bases are a match to TRBD2. There are 16 residues in the CDR3. Germline CDR1 is SEHNR and CDR2 is FQNEAQ (reference sequence). The junction had 6 bases not matched to a gene; V was cut back by 2 bases and J by 4 bases. The CDR3 DNA is TGTGCCAGCAGCTTACTAGCGGGAGTGGCCGCAGATACGCAGTATTTT. Its translation is CASSLLAGVAADTQYF.

In this sample, this clonotype turned up many times. A much larger clone differs from this one at a single base, so this may be a read error. The chain links TRBV19 to TRBJ2-2; 8 bases match TRBD1. CDR3 size: 15 residues. Per germline, CDR1 LNHDA and CDR2 SQIVND (reference sequence). V gave up 9 bases and J gave up 6 bases; unmatched junction bases: 12. The CDR3 coding sequence is TGTGCCAGGATGTACAGGGGGAGATTCGCCGGGGAGCTGTTTTTT. It encodes CARMYRGRFAGELFF.